The 25 T cell receptor beta chains presented below share a single source sample, sequenced in a study of blood T cell repertoires in COVID-19. The assay was immunoSEQ multiplex PCR, and TCRdb's table has in-frame clones only and misses some. The table includes some 240,000 clones, more than 70% detected once. Sequencing was performed on peripheral blood. The receptors come from a human donor in a cohort sampled during active COVID-19.

V usage is TRBV28 and J usage is TRBJ2-3, with a possible D match to TRBD2 (7 bases). V was cut by 5 bases and J by 6 bases, with 18 bases left in between. The CDR3 runs 15 residues. CDR1 is MDHEN, CDR2 SYDVKM, per germline. The CDR3 protein is CASSRGGAETDTQYF. In DNA, the CDR3 is TGTGCCAGCAGTCGTGGGGGGGCCGAGACGGATACGCAGTATTTT.

CDR3: CASSFVQGAFNEQYF. CDR3 in DNA: TGTGCCAGCAGCTTTGTGCAGGGGGCTTTCAACGAGCAGTACTTC. The chain uses TRBV5-4 and TRBJ2-7, with TRBD1 matching over 8 bases. V was pared by 2 bases and J by 5 bases, with 9 bases of the junction left unmatched. The germline gives CDR1 SGHNT, CDR2 YYREEE (reference sequence). CDR3 length: 15 amino acids.

This clone was recorded a few times. V and J are TRBV19 and TRBJ1-6, with 9 positions matching TRBD1. Unmatched junction bases numbered 4, after V lost 5 bases and J lost 5 bases. The CDR3 loop spans 15 amino acids. Germline assignment: CDR1 LNHDA and CDR2 SQIVND (reference sequence). CDR3 nucleotides: TGTGCCAGTAGTCTGTACAGGGGGCATAATTCACCCCTCCACTTT. This codes for CASSLYRGHNSPLHF.

The V and J genes are TRBV24-1 and TRBJ1-4; D call uncertain. Germline V lookup: CDR1 KGHDR, CDR2 SFDVKD. The CDR3 contains 12 residues. Deletions cut 5 bases from V and 8 bases from J, with 8 bases between. Here the CDR3 reads CATSAPSEKLFF. In DNA, the CDR3 is TGTGCCACCAGTGCCCCTTCCGAAAAACTGTTTTTT.

This clone occurred many times. The chain couples TRBV7-5 to TRBJ1-5; the table's D call, TRBD1, has no DNA check behind it. TRBV7-5 is a documented pseudogene. This CDR3 has 18 residues. CDR3 bases: TGTGCCAGAAGGCGGCGGCCACAGGGAAGGGCATTAGAGCAGCCCCAGCATTTT. The encoded protein is CARRRRPQGRALEQPQHF.

The gene calls are TRBV28 and TRBJ2-7; TRBD2 might be the D (6 bases). Germline CDR1 reads MDHEN; CDR2 reads SYDVKM. The CDR3 extends over 12 amino acids. Trimming took 11 bases from V and 2 from J, leaving 13 bases between them. The CDR3 nucleotides are TGTGCCTCGGGCTGGGGGGCCTACGAGCAGTACTTC. Translation: CASGWGAYEQYF.

This sequence joins TRBV19 and TRBJ1-5, with D tentatively TRBD1 (5 bases). Germline CDR1 and CDR2: LNHDA and SQIVND (reference sequence). This CDR3 spans 14 amino acids. Trimming pared 1 base from V and 3 bases from J, leaving 7 bases between. In DNA form, the CDR3 reads TGTGCCAGTAGTATAGCAGGGTCCAATCAGCCCCAGCATTTT. Translation: CASSIAGSNQPQHF.

This clone was detected a few times. The chain recombines TRBV11-2 with TRBJ1-1; TRBD1 might be the D (5 bases). Germline V gives CDR1 SGHAT, CDR2 FQNNGV. This CDR3 is 18 amino acids long. With 5 bases removed from V and 3 bases from J, the gap between germline ends came to 25 bases. CDR3 sequence reads: CASSPRHVSPKGDTEAFF. The CDR3 nucleotides are TGTGCCAGCAGCCCACGTCATGTCAGCCCAAAAGGGGACACTGAAGCTTTCTTT.

This clone appeared a single time. This may stem from a read error, because a much larger clone lies one nucleotide away. V and J are TRBV4-1 and TRBJ1-2, with 7 bases aligning to TRBD1. Germline V lookup: CDR1 MGHRA, CDR2 YSYEKL. CDR3 size: 15 residues. The CDR3 here is CARSQGGGGNYGYTF. The CDR3, as DNA: TGCGCCCGCAGCCAGGGGGGTGGGGGGAACTATGGCTACACCTTC.

In this sample, this clone turned up once. The chain combines TRBV5-1 with TRBJ2-1; D unresolved. The CDR3 is made up of 12 amino acids. The germline gives CDR1 SGHRS, CDR2 YFSETQ. Trimming removed 5 bases from V and 2 bases from J, with 5 bases in between. CDR3 coding DNA: TGCGCCAGCAGTACGGCCTACAATGAGCAGTTCTTC. It specifies CASSTAYNEQFF.

On this clone: Distinct nucleotide sequences in the sample also encode this CDR3. CDR3 in DNA: TGTGCCAGCAGCTTGGGACAGGGGTACAATGAGCAGTTCTTC. Protein product: CASSLGQGYNEQFF. The chain is built from TRBV7-3 and TRBJ2-1, with 10 positions matching TRBD1. CDR1 SGHTA and CDR2 FQGTGA come from the germline V gene. The CDR3 length is 14 residues. V was pared by 3 bases and J by 4 bases, with 0 bases of the junction left unmatched.

The chain couples TRBV19 to TRBJ2-2; 15 bases fit TRBD2. The germline V gene encodes CDR1 LNHDA and CDR2 SQIVND (reference sequence). Trimming cost V 5 bases and J 4 bases; bases outside gene matches: 8. This CDR3 has 18 residues. The CDR3 DNA sequence: TGTGCCAGTAGTCGTACCGGGACTAGCGGGGGGTCCACCGGGGAGCTGTTTTTT. Translating it yields CASSRTGTSGGSTGELFF.

On this clone: Mismatch with germline at one junction end may stem from a read error. J is TRBJ2-6 and V is TRBV7-7; the D is unclear. This CDR3 spans 13 amino acids. From germline, CDR1 is SSHAT and CDR2 FNYEAQ (reference sequence). The CDR3 nucleotides are TGTGCTAGCAGCTCTTCTGGGGCCAACGTCCTGACTTTC. Translated, it gives CASSSSGANVLTF.

This chain joins TRBV7-9 and TRBJ1-1; D might be TRBD1 (5 bases). The germline V and J ends were trimmed by 5 bases and 8 bases, with 9 bases remaining between them. The length of the CDR3 is 11 residues. Germline CDR1 reads SEHNR; CDR2 reads FQNEAQ (reference sequence). CDR3 region: CASSHRTEAFF. The CDR3 DNA follows: TGTGCCAGCAGCCACAGGACAGAAGCTTTCTTT.

V usage is TRBV3-1 (or the pseudogene TRBV3-2) and J usage is TRBJ2-3, with D possibly TRBD2 on 7 matching bases. CDR1 is LGHDT, CDR2 YNNKEL, per germline (reference sequence). The V gene lost 4 bases and the J gene lost 3 bases, with 26 bases spanning the gap. The CDR3 has 19 amino acids. The CDR3: CASSLRGWQWGGKTDTQYF. The CDR3 DNA follows: TGTGCCAGCAGCCTAAGAGGGTGGCAGTGGGGGGGCAAAACAGATACGCAGTATTTT.

V usage is TRBV15 and J usage is TRBJ2-7, with a possible D match to TRBD2 (6 bases). CDR1 and CDR2 from the germline V gene are LNHNV and YYDKDF (reference sequence). The length of the CDR3 is 13 residues. V was clipped by 1 base and J by 3 bases, with 7 bases between them. The DNA of the CDR3 is TGTGCCACCAGCAGAGGACTAGGCTACGAGCAGTACTTC. This gives the protein CATSRGLGYEQYF.

The rearrangement links TRBV15 to TRBJ2-1; 8 nucleotides agree with TRBD2. Trimming removed 0 bases from V and 6 bases from J; junction bases left unmatched: 4. Germline loops: CDR1 LNHNV, CDR2 YYDKDF (reference sequence). The CDR3 contains 15 residues. The CDR3 sequence: CATSRDGTSFNEQFF. In DNA, the CDR3 is TGTGCCACCAGCAGAGATGGGACTAGTTTCAATGAGCAGTTCTTC.

This clone is a singleton in its sample. The chain uses TRBV3-1 (or the pseudogene TRBV3-2) and TRBJ2-2; 10 bases match TRBD2. J lost 6 bases, V lost 6 bases, and 10 bases had no gene match. From germline, CDR1 is LGHDT and CDR2 YNNKEL (reference sequence). The CDR3 runs 16 residues. CDR3 nucleotides: TGTGCCAGCAGTAGGGCTAGCGGGAGTCGGGCCGGGGAGCTGTTTTTT. Protein sequence: CASSRASGSRAGELFF.

This chain connects TRBV27 to TRBJ2-7; a weak D match, TRBD2 (5 bases). V lost 2 bases and J lost 6, with 5 bases in between. Per germline, CDR1 MNHEY and CDR2 SMNVEV (reference sequence). This CDR3 is built from 11 residues. The CDR3 nucleotides are TGTGCCAGCAGTTTAGCGGGCGAGCAGTACTTC. Amino acids: CASSLAGEQYF.

The rearrangement joins TRBV10-3 to TRBJ1-3; D may be TRBD1 (5 bases). V was clipped by 9 bases and J by 1 base, with 7 bases between them. The CDR3 is 12 amino acids. Germline V gene sequence: CDR1 ENHRY, CDR2 SYGVKD. The CDR3 DNA follows: TGTGCCATGCAGGGTTCTGGAAACACCATATATTTT. Translating it yields CAMQGSGNTIYF.

V usage is TRBV19 and J usage is TRBJ2-1, with TRBD2 identical over 7 bases. The CDR3 is 16 residues long. Trimming cost V 5 bases and J 6 bases; bases outside gene matches: 13. Looked up from germline, CDR1 is LNHDA and CDR2 is SQIVND (reference sequence). The CDR3 spells CASSPRTRGLLNEQFF. The CDR3 region has the DNA TGTGCCAGTAGTCCAAGGACTAGAGGGCTTCTCAATGAGCAGTTCTTC.

The CDR3 loop is CASSQEQTGRNEQYF. CDR3 nucleotides: TGTGCCAGCAGCCAAGAGCAGACAGGGCGGAACGAGCAGTACTTC. The V and J genes are TRBV4-2 and TRBJ2-7, with TRBD1 identical over 7 bases. This CDR3 comprises 15 residues. J was trimmed by 5 bases and V by 0 bases; bases with no gene match: 7. Germline V gene sequence: CDR1 LGHNA, CDR2 YNFKEQ.

The chain carries TRBV25-1 and TRBJ2-3, with TRBD1 identical over 9 bases. The germline V gene encodes CDR1 MGHDK and CDR2 SYGVNS. CDR3 length: 17 amino acids. J gave up 3 bases and V 10 bases, and 17 bases lay outside the gene matches. CDR3 DNA: TGTGCCACCTTCCCCAGAGTTAGGACAGGGGAAACAGATACGCAGTATTTT. Translated: CATFPRVRTGETDTQYF.

This clone occurred once. The chain has TRBV7-9 and TRBJ2-5, with D unclear. Trimming removed 2 bases at V and 5 bases at J, with 12 bases between. This CDR3 is built from 14 residues. Germline CDR1 is SEHNR and CDR2 is FQNEAQ (reference sequence). CDR3 sequence reads: CASSLSPTRETQYF. DNA for the CDR3: TGTGCCAGCAGCTTATCCCCCACCAGGGAGACCCAGTACTTC.

The V and J genes are TRBV7-9 and TRBJ2-3; D gene uncertain. Trimming took 1 base from V and 6 from J, leaving 5 bases between them. This CDR3 is built from 12 residues. CDR1 and CDR2 from the germline V gene are SEHNR and FQNEAQ (reference sequence). The CDR3 sequence is CASSLVRDTQYF. The CDR3 nucleotides are TGTGCCAGCAGCTTAGTCCGGGATACGCAGTATTTT. Full variable domain (remainder filled in from reference TRBV7-9 and TRBJ2-3): DTGVSQNPRHKITKRGQNVTFRCDPISEHNRLYWYRQTLGQGPEFLTYFQNEAQLEKSRLLSDRFSAERPKGSFSTLEIQRTEQGDSAMYLCASSLVRDTQYFGPGTRLTVL.